This record concerns one T cell receptor (beta chain) sequence. Generated by immunoSEQ multiplex PCR, the TCRdb table keeps only in-frame clones and is missing some. The repertoire holds about 120,000 clones, with 85% as singletons. These data are taken from a study of blood T cell repertoires in COVID-19. Input material: peripheral blood. This clonotype was obtained from a human donor in a cohort sampled during active COVID-19.

For the CDR3, the DNA is TGTGCCAGCAGTGACTCCTATGAGCAGTTCTTC. It is translated as CASSDSYEQFF. This chain uses TRBV6-4 with TRBJ2-1; D remains ambiguous. V dropped 0 bases and J dropped 8 bases, with 2 bases sitting between them. The CDR3 totals 11 residues. Germline assignment: CDR1 MRHNA and CDR2 SNTAGT.